Listed below are T cell receptor beta chains from one sample, sequenced in a study of blood T cells in healthy people across ages. Each CDR3 protein is one row after TCRdb ran MiXCR on the 5' RACE reads. The sample has around 1.7 million distinct CDR3 sequences; 28% are singletons. The sample consisted of blood. These TCRs come from a woman aged 25 to 45 in good health. The CDR3 runs from the conserved cysteine through the conserved F or W. D genes are given only for firm matches. A clone size is listed for some rows: how often the clone was seen (once, few, many), or a class if it is expanded.

v_call,clone_size,d_call,j_call,cdr3_aa,cdr3_nt
TRBV7-6,few,NA,TRBJ2-7,CASSLQEFSEQYF,TGTGCCAGCAGCTTACAGGAATTCTCCGAGCAGTACTTC
TRBV13,NA,NA,TRBJ1-6,CASSSWGNPESPLHF,TGTGCCAGCAGCTCCTGGGGGAACCCTGAGTCACCCCTCCACTTT
TRBV15,NA,NA,TRBJ1-2,CATSRDKEGPPLYGYTF,TGTGCCACCAGCAGAGATAAGGAAGGCCCTCCGCTCTATGGCTACACCTTC
TRBV5-1,many,NA,TRBJ2-5,CASSLVAPGETQYF,TGCGCCAGCAGCTTGGTGGCCCCAGGAGAGACCCAGTACTTC
TRBV9,once,NA,TRBJ2-1,CASSVGLETYEQFF,TGTGCCAGCAGCGTAGGACTAGAAACCTACGAGCAGTTCTTC
TRBV20-1,few,NA,TRBJ2-3,CSARERGTGTDTQYF,TGCAGTGCTAGAGAGAGAGGGACGGGCACAGATACGCAGTATTTT
TRBV5-6,NA,TRBD2,TRBJ2-3,CASSSWGIAGLTDTQYF,TGTGCCAGCAGCTCCTGGGGAATAGCGGGACTCACAGATACGCAGTATTTT
TRBV5-1,NA,NA,TRBJ2-7,CASRSSVSYEQYF,TGCGCCAGCAGGTCGAGTGTCTCCTACGAGCAGTACTTC
TRBV25-1,NA,TRBD2,TRBJ2-5,CASSYTSGRALKAQYF,TGTGCCAGCAGTTACACTAGCGGGAGGGCCTTGAAGGCCCAGTACTTC
TRBV4-1,few,NA,TRBJ1-3,CASSRGLARASGNTIYF,TGCGCCAGCAGCCGGGGTTTAGCGCGCGCCTCTGGAAACACCATATATTTT
TRBV10-3,NA,TRBD2,TRBJ2-1,CAISDSSGRADNERFF,TGTGCCATCAGTGACTCTAGCGGGAGGGCCGACAATGAGCGGTTCTTC
TRBV7-2,many,TRBD2,TRBJ2-7,CASSLTSGRRDEQYF,TGTGCCAGCAGCTTAACTAGCGGGAGGAGGGACGAGCAGTACTTC
TRBV5-1,NA,NA,TRBJ1-2,CASSSEEGGGGYGYTF,TGCGCCAGCAGCTCAGAGGAGGGAGGCGGGGGTTATGGCTACACCTTC
TRBV19,once,NA,TRBJ2-7,CASSPGTRRAKAYEQYF,TGTGCCAGTAGTCCCGGAACTCGCAGGGCAAAAGCCTACGAGCAGTACTTC
TRBV7-3,many,TRBD2,TRBJ2-3,CASSAGTSSGTDTQYF,TGTGCCAGCAGCGCCGGGACTAGCAGCGGCACAGATACGCAGTATTTT
TRBV7-9,NA,TRBD2,TRBJ2-7,CASSGHRLAGEPSYEQYF,TGTGCCAGCAGCGGACATCGACTAGCGGGGGAACCATCCTACGAGCAGTACTTC
TRBV27,NA,TRBD1,TRBJ2-1,CASSSLTGANEQFF,TGTGCCAGCAGTTCTTTAACAGGGGCCAATGAGCAGTTCTTC
TRBV6-6,few,NA,TRBJ1-5,CASGPIGGSAQHF,TGTGCCAGCGGACCTATAGGAGGATCAGCCCAGCATTTT
TRBV4-1,many,TRBD2,TRBJ2-1,CASSQDFREAYNEQFF,TGCGCCAGCAGCCAAGATTTCCGGGAGGCCTACAATGAGCAGTTCTTC
TRBV12-3/TRBV12-4,NA,NA,TRBJ1-1,CASSFIREGGTEAFF,TGTGCCAGCAGTTTTATTCGCGAAGGAGGCACTGAAGCTTTCTTT
TRBV4-1,many,NA,TRBJ2-7,CASSQEEGRNYEQYF,TGCGCCAGCAGCCAAGAGGAAGGCAGAAACTACGAGCAGTACTTC
TRBV7-9,NA,NA,TRBJ2-2,CASSLLGDLLPGELFF,TGTGCCAGCAGCTTACTAGGGGACCTTCTGCCCGGGGAGCTGTTTTTT
TRBV12-3/TRBV12-4,NA,NA,TRBJ2-1,CASSLVQGGRNEQFF,TGTGCCAGCAGTTTAGTACAGGGAGGGCGTAATGAGCAGTTCTTC
TRBV6-2/TRBV6-3,NA,TRBD1,TRBJ1-1,CASSSYGDRGVTNTEAFF,TGTGCCAGCAGTTCGTACGGAGACAGGGGGGTAACGAACACTGAAGCTTTCTTT
TRBV6-2/TRBV6-3,few,TRBD2,TRBJ2-1,CASSYSGLVYNEQFF,TGTGCCAGCAGTTACTCGGGACTAGTCTACAATGAGCAGTTCTTC
TRBV7-2,few,NA,TRBJ2-1,CASSFGDSYNEQFF,TGTGCCAGCAGCTTCGGCGACAGCTACAATGAGCAGTTCTTC
TRBV29-1,once,TRBD2,TRBJ2-4,CIVANPGTSGGREQYF,TGCATCGTCGCAAACCCCGGGACTAGCGGGGGAAGAGAGCAGTACTTC
TRBV5-1,NA,NA,TRBJ2-3,CASSNSRTADTQYF,TGCGCCAGCAGCAACTCGCGGACAGCAGATACGCAGTATTTT
TRBV25-1,NA,NA,TRBJ1-1,CASSDPGQMNTEAFF,TGTGCCAGCAGTGATCCCGGACAGATGAACACTGAAGCTTTCTTT
TRBV9,many,NA,TRBJ2-5,CASSRSGPGMETQYF,TGTGCCAGCAGCCGATCGGGCCCCGGCATGGAGACCCAGTACTTC
TRBV6-5,few,NA,TRBJ1-6,CASSYSPERSSPLHF,TGTGCCAGCAGTTACTCGCCCGAGCGTAGTTCACCCCTCCACTTT
TRBV5-1,few,NA,TRBJ1-1,CASSLDIGVGEAFF,TGCGCCAGCAGCTTGGACATCGGGGTGGGTGAAGCTTTCTTT
TRBV19,NA,NA,TRBJ2-1,CASSTDWYNEQFF,TGTGCCAGTAGTACGGACTGGTACAATGAGCAGTTCTTC
TRBV20-1,NA,TRBD1,TRBJ1-2,CSAGETGTGDYTF,TGCAGTGCTGGAGAGACAGGGACAGGTGACTACACCTTC
TRBV9,many,TRBD1,TRBJ2-7,CASSDGTGGWNEQYF,TGTGCCAGCAGCGATGGGACAGGGGGCTGGAACGAGCAGTACTTC
TRBV29-1,NA,NA,TRBJ2-1,CSVSPGSEQFF,TGCAGCGTCTCCCCCGGAAGTGAGCAGTTCTTC
TRBV20-1,NA,NA,TRBJ1-1,CSAINMNTEAFF,TGCAGTGCTATTAACATGAACACTGAAGCTTTCTTT
TRBV29-1,once,NA,TRBJ1-6,CSARAGIDNSPLHF,TGCAGCGCTAGGGCGGGAATTGATAATTCACCCCTCCACTTT
TRBV20-1,few,TRBD1,TRBJ1-2,CSATERQGNYGYTF,TGCAGTGCTACCGAAAGACAGGGGAACTATGGCTACACCTTC
TRBV12-3/TRBV12-4,NA,NA,TRBJ2-3,CASSLPPKDTQYF,TGTGCCAGCAGTTTACCCCCGAAAGATACGCAGTATTTT
TRBV6-5,many,TRBD1,TRBJ2-1,CASSRQGHEQFF,TGTGCCAGCAGTCGACAGGGTCATGAGCAGTTCTTC
TRBV29-1,many,NA,TRBJ2-1,CSVDNLRMNNEQFF,TGCAGCGTTGATAATCTGCGGATGAACAATGAGCAGTTCTTC
TRBV11-2,NA,NA,TRBJ2-5,CASSFAWSGGGETQYF,TGTGCCAGCAGCTTCGCTTGGAGTGGAGGTGGGGAGACCCAGTACTTC
TRBV29-1,NA,TRBD2,TRBJ2-1,CSARTSGNSYNEQFF,TGCAGCGCGAGGACTAGCGGAAATTCCTACAATGAGCAGTTCTTC